The entry below describes one T cell receptor beta chain. This CDR3 comprises 16 residues. Trimming stripped 5 bases from V and 1 base from J, with 15 bases between. The germline CDR1 and CDR2 sequences are MNHEY and SMNVEV (reference sequence). The protocol was immunoSEQ multiplex PCR, while the TCRdb copy is restricted to in-frame clones and leaves out a portion. Here the sample spans approximately 31,000 clones, nearly 90% being singletons. The source of the sample is a study of blood T cell repertoires in COVID-19. The specimen was peripheral blood. This TCR derives from a man aged 55 to 69 with active COVID-19. This chain joins TRBV27 and TRBJ2-1; tentative D call: TRBD2 (6 bases). The CDR3 DNA reads TGTGCCAGCAGTAGCCGGAGGGGAAGATCCTACAATGAGCAGTTCTTC. Protein sequence: CASSSRRGRSYNEQFF.